This T cell receptor (beta chain) was identified during a study of cytomegalovirus exposure and HLA in healthy donors (dated 2017 in TCRdb). Turning to the overall study: A later analysis indicated that the 110 or so validation repertoires were generated on the platform also employed for the 600 to 750 repertoires of the first cohort. In addition to the first cohort of roughly 670 subjects, a separate validation cohort of 100 to 150 different subjects was used. The study was designed to test whether signatures of past pathogen exposure could be identified by cataloging public T cell receptors. To predict cytomegalovirus infection status, the study brought together high-throughput TCR immunosequencing, statistical association of individual TCRs with disease status, and machine learning.

CDR1 SGHDT and CDR2 YYEEEE are derived from the germline V gene. A distance of 14 bases separates the germline ends of V and J, which lose 1 base and 0 bases respectively. Counted from cysteine to phenylalanine, this CDR3 has 17 amino acids. Only the CDR3 portion is preserved as DNA: 51 bases, with reading frame beginning at the first base. General study outcomes and caveats: Across donors, most TCR sequences were observed very rarely, whereas some public TCRs were present in many individuals. A later analysis lacked HLA typing for the validation cohort, so it scored co-occurrence in that cohort across all 110 or so repertoires. In the study, about 150 TCR beta chains were listed as associated with cytomegalovirus. Three of the identified cytomegalovirus-associated TCR beta chains were confirmed in vitro to be specific for cytomegalovirus antigens. In both the original and validation cohorts, the classifier was reported to diagnose cytomegalovirus status with high specificity and sensitivity. In a later analysis, TCRs clustered in the first cohort were found to also tend to co-occur in the roughly 130 validation repertoires, with approximately 93% of cluster scores above 0. The authors suggested that the approach could potentially be generalized to other disease states and immunological phenotypes.

The donors were included in the validation cohort of some 110 subjects, a group kept apart from the approximately 670-subject first cohort. On this clone: No cognate antigen has been identified for it. No base qualities exist here, and no much larger clone lies one base off it.

The library was generated by the immunoSEQ multiplex PCR assay. In the original analysis: A statistical classification framework was built for diagnosing cytomegalovirus status from the catalog of TCR beta chain sequences. TCRdb retrieved this table from immuneACCESS and kept in-frame rearrangements only. Not all clones are present; in checked studies, unresolved V genes account for under half, and no reason is known for the remainder. That table furnishes V, J and clone size, whereas the DNA furnished D and trimming. The sample table records more than 95,000 clones; more than 95% of these occur just once. About 1.8% of the sample is taken by the ten largest.

The receptor was isolated from a young man in good health and CMV-seronegative. This chain is built from TRBV5-6 and TRBJ2-4; a confident D gene designation cannot be given. The sequenced sample consisted of PBMCs. The nucleotides are TGTGCCAGCAGCTTGTCCCCCTTTGCGTCAGCCAAAAACATTCAGTACTTC. This codes for CASSLSPFASAKNIQYF.